A single sample gave rise to the 9 T cell receptor beta chains below, sequenced in a study of T cell repertoires in aging, cancer and after chemotherapy. TCR beta rearrangements were amplified from peripheral blood genomic DNA. Multiplex touch-down PCR with TRB-A/B primers amplified rearranged V-D-J TRB sequences. MiXCR, applied by TCRdb to the multiplex PCR reads, yields one record per CDR3 protein. This sample has about 4,500 distinct CDR3 sequences, with around three fifths found just once. The sequenced sample consisted of blood. The origin of the receptors is a human donor with a solid tumor.

This clonotype has a handful of counts. The chain is built from TRBV29-1 and TRBJ2-7; D not certain. Trimming removed 7 bases from V and 2 bases from J, with 9 bases in between. In germline, CDR1 is SQVTM, CDR2 ANQGSEA. The CDR3 totals 11 residues. The CDR3 DNA follows: TGCAGCGCCCGGGTCACCTACGAGCAGTACTTC. Amino acid sequence: CSARVTYEQYF.

V is TRBV6-1 and J is TRBJ1-3; TRBD1 aligns across 11 bases. Trimming took 6 bases from V and 3 from J; bases not matched to a gene: 7. The length of the CDR3 is 16 residues. Looked up from germline, CDR1 is MNHNS and CDR2 is SASEGT. The CDR3 is CASSARGTGGGNTIYF. DNA for the CDR3: TGTGCCAGCAGCGCCCGCGGGACAGGGGGTGGAAACACCATATATTTT.

The chain joins TRBV30 to TRBJ1-2, with 7 bases fitting TRBD1. J was trimmed by 3 bases and V by 4 bases; bases with no gene match: 8. In germline, CDR1 is GTSNPN, CDR2 SVGIG (reference sequence). This CDR3 is built from 14 residues. DNA of the CDR3: TGTGCCTGGATCCGGCAGGGGGGACACTATGGCTACACCTTC. Protein sequence: CAWIRQGGHYGYTF.

This chain links TRBV6-2 or TRBV6-3 with TRBJ2-7, with D tentatively TRBD2 (5 bases). Germline assignment: CDR1 MNHEY and CDR2 SVGEGT. CDR3 length: 13 amino acids. Trimming stripped 7 bases from V and 4 bases from J, with 14 bases between. In DNA form, the CDR3 reads TGTGCCAGCAAGGATTATGGACTGTACGAGCAGTACTTC. It codes for CASKDYGLYEQYF.

The chain carries TRBV30 and TRBJ1-2; D call uncertain. Germline V CDR1 and CDR2: GTSNPN, SVGIG (reference sequence). The CDR3 loop spans 13 amino acids. The V end was cut by 2 bases, the J end by 0 bases, with 7 bases between. The CDR3 spells CAWSIGSNYGYTF. The CDR3 DNA reads as TGTGCCTGGAGTATAGGGTCTAACTATGGCTACACCTTC. The variable domain in full, completed from reference TRBV30 and TRBJ1-2, reads SQTIHQWPATLVQPVGSPLSLECTVEGTSNPNLYWYRQAAGRGLQLLFYSVGIGQISSEVPQNLSASRPQDRQFILSSKKLLLSDSGFYLCAWSIGSNYGYTFGSGTRLTVV.

The chain couples TRBV11-2 to TRBJ2-7; D gene uncertain. Deletions cut 0 bases from V and 7 bases from J, with 16 bases between. Per the germline V gene, CDR1 is SGHAT and CDR2 is FQNNGV. The CDR3 has 15 residues. The CDR3 coding sequence is TGTGCCAGCAGCTTAGACGAATTCCGTACTCGGGAGCAGTACTTC. It encodes CASSLDEFRTREQYF.

Only one count was recorded for this clonotype. The V and J genes are TRBV27 and TRBJ2-7; no clear D gene. The V and J ends lost 6 bases and 5 bases respectively, with 14 bases between them. CDR1 and CDR2 (germline): MNHEY, SMNVEV (reference sequence). The CDR3 has 13 residues. The CDR3 loop reads CASSRLALDEQYF. CDR3 coding DNA: TGTGCCAGCAGCAGATTAGCCCTTGACGAGCAGTACTTC.

This clonotype was seen a handful of times. V is TRBV29-1 and J is TRBJ2-7; tentative D call: TRBD1 (6 bases). The CDR3 has 14 amino acids. The V end lost 7 bases, the J end lost 1 base, and 17 bases lay between the germline ends. CDR1 SQVTM and CDR2 ANQGSEA come from the germline V gene. CDR3 coding DNA: TGCAGCGCAGGGGTGGCAGGTGGGTCCTACGAGCAGTACTTC. Translating it yields CSAGVAGGSYEQYF.

The gene calls are TRBV30 and TRBJ1-3; no reliable D call. The CDR3 consists of 13 residues. V gave up 0 bases and J gave up 4 bases, with 7 bases separating them. Germline values: CDR1 GTSNPN, CDR2 SVGIG (reference sequence). The CDR3 loop reads CAWSVQSGNTIYF. As DNA, the CDR3 is TGTGCCTGGAGTGTACAGTCCGGAAACACCATATATTTT. The variable domain in full, with the rest retrieved from reference TRBV30 and TRBJ1-3, is SQTIHQWPATLVQPVGSPLSLECTVEGTSNPNLYWYRQAAGRGLQLLFYSVGIGQISSEVPQNLSASRPQDRQFILSSKKLLLSDSGFYLCAWSVQSGNTIYFGEGSWLTVV.